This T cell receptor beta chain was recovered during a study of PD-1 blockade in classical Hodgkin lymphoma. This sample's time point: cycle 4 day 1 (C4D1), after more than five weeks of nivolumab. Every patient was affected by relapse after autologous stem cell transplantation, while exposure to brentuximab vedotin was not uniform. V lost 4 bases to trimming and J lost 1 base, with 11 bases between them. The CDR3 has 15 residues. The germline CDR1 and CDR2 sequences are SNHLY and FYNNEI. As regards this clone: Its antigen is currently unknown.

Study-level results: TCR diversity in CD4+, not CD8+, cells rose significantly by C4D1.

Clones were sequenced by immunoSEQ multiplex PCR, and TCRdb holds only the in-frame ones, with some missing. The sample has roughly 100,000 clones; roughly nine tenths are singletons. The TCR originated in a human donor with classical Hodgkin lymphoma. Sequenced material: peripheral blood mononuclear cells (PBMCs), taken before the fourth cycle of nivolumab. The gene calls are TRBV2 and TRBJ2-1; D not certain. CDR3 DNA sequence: TGTGCCAGCAGTGGGGCCTTTACATCCTACAATGAGCAGTTCTTC. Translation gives CASSGAFTSYNEQFF.